This T cell receptor (beta chain) was sequenced in a study of T-cell reconstitution after alpha-beta-depleted transplantation in children. Overall study results and limits: Diversity and T-cell counts at one year after transplant derived mostly from new T cells. The study traced high day-60 TCRbeta diversity in some patients to surviving recipient T cells and thymic progenitors. It was reported that alpha-beta T cells came from several hundred expanded graft clones (about two months after transplant).

Preparation of the TCRbeta library used unique molecular identifiers. From the PCR reads, TCRdb called clonotypes with MiXCR, one entry per CDR3 protein. The repertoire consists of fewer than 700,000 distinct CDR3 sequences, with approximately 12% occurring once and the leading ten covering around 2.2%. This clonotype was observed a few times. Its cognate antigen is unknown. Sequences were derived from PBMCs, mostly from graft donor cells, sampled 360 days after TCRalphabeta/CD19-depleted stem cell transplant. The receptor was isolated from a male patient younger than 18 who had a stem cell transplant for acute myeloid leukemia, so the T cells may come from the graft donor.

The CDR3: CATSRDPRAVYNEQFF. The DNA of the CDR3 is TGTGCCACCAGCAGAGATCCCAGGGCGGTGTACAATGAGCAGTTCTTC. The J gene is TRBJ2-1, the V gene TRBV15, with D maybe TRBD1 (5 bases). Trimming shortened V by 0 bases and J by 4 bases, and 13 bases separated the two germline ends. The CDR3 consists of 16 residues. Germline CDR1 LNHNV, CDR2 YYDKDF (reference sequence).